This TCR beta chain was captured by sequencing in a study of blood T cell repertoires in COVID-19. Looking at the study overall: From T cells, B-cell-depleted T cells, or PBMCs came the material, which was cDNA or gDNA.

This clone was detected once. Original handling: Counts of nucleated cells, estimated from reference gene primer amplification, were obtained. Assay: immunoSEQ multiplex PCR; the TCRdb copy retains only in-frame clones and omits some. From that table come the V and J calls and clone size; the DNA was used to work out D and trimming. The sample includes about 14,000 clones, roughly four fifths of them seen just once. From germline, CDR1 is SGDLS and CDR2 YYNGEE. There are 12 residues in the CDR3. V lost 4 bases and J 0 bases, leaving 4 bases between the germline ends. This clonotype was obtained from a woman aged 55 to 70 with acute or convalescent COVID-19. This rearrangement joins TRBV9 to TRBJ1-1; D is uncertain. The sequenced sample consisted of peripheral blood. CDR3 protein: CASSNMNTEAFF. The CDR3 nucleotides are TGTGCCAGCAGCAATATGAACACTGAAGCTTTCTTT.